The subject of this entry is one TCR beta chain. The data belong to a study of blood T cell repertoires in COVID-19. Overall study context: Material from acute and convalescent COVID-19 was sourced from the United States, Italy and Spain. PBMCs, B-cell-depleted T cells, or T cells were the source of the cDNA or gDNA that made up the material.

The CDR3 has 15 residues. Germline loops: CDR1 LGHNA, CDR2 YSLEER. Trimming cost V 5 bases and J 5 bases; bases outside gene matches: 9. Per the original data handling: By means of reference gene primer amplification, nucleated cell counts were estimated. Method: immunoSEQ multiplex PCR; TCRdb's copy keeps in-frame clones and lacks some. The V and J calls and clone size come from that table; D and trimming were worked out from the DNA. Of approximately 150,000 clones detected, approximately 86% appear once; the ten largest clones hold about 4.1%. The rearrangement joins TRBV4-3 to TRBJ1-2; 9 bases align to TRBD1. The sample consisted of peripheral blood. The TCR comes from an older woman with active or convalescent COVID-19. The CDR3 here is CASSKTTGGAYGYTF. The CDR3 nucleotides are TGCGCCAGCAGCAAGACCACAGGGGGCGCTTATGGCTACACCTTC.